The present entry profiles one TCR beta chain with its context. Its antigen is not known. These data are taken from a study of blood T cells in healthy people across ages. Study-wide results and limits: More naive CD4+ cells and higher diversity marked long-lived donors relative to aged donors.

The CDR3 runs 15 residues. Per germline, CDR1 LGHNA and CDR2 YSLEER. Next came a second PCR, run for about 7 to 12 cycles, which used a sample-barcoded 5' primer along with a J-beta primer mix. A minimum of 2.5 million CDR3-containing paired-end reads was obtained for each sample. TCRdb used MiXCR to reprocess the 5' RACE reads, holding one entry per CDR3 protein. Among some 900,000 distinct CDR3 sequences listed, 25% to 35% were seen once. The chain recombines TRBV4-3 with TRBJ2-1; D is unclear. The closer fit of TRBJ2-7 to the DNA end suggests the J call may be wrong. This receptor was obtained from a woman older than 75 in good health. Sequencing was done on a sample of blood. The CDR3 loop is CASSQEDGFYNEQYF. The CDR3 DNA reads as TGCGCCAGCAGCCAAGAGGACGGCTTCTACAATGAGCAGTACTTC.